A selection of T cell receptor beta chains follows, all from one sample in a study of identical twins. TCRdb used MiXCR to reprocess the 5' RACE reads, holding one entry per CDR3 protein. This table has 350,000 to 500,000 distinct CDR3 sequences, about 18% appearing once. The sequencing input was naive T cells sorted from blood. The receptor set was obtained from a man over 45 in good health. Each CDR3 is given without its conserved first and last residue. Only some rows state a clone size, as once, few, many or a class for expanded clones.

j_call clone_size v_call cdr3_aa
TRBJ2-4 few TRBV20-1 SASGVAKNIQY
TRBJ2-2 . TRBV6-5 ASSYSRQGGTGELF
TRBJ2-7 . TRBV18 ASSLTSGTYVYEQY
TRBJ2-7 few TRBV7-2 ASSMSGTRSYEQY
TRBJ2-1 once TRBV7-3 ASRTTLLPNEQF
TRBJ1-1 . TRBV7-9 ASSLRAGDRDTEAF
TRBJ2-1 few TRBV12-3/TRBV12-4 ASSFSGGSYNEQF
TRBJ2-5 few TRBV5-5 ASSWKVGQETQY
TRBJ2-7 . TRBV6-5 ASSYSIPEKGQY
TRBJ2-3 . TRBV2 ATGPGQSQY
TRBJ2-1 many TRBV7-8 ASRQEGNEQF